The T cell receptor (beta chain) described here comes from a study of graft-versus-host responses after intestinal transplantation. The CDR3 totals 16 residues. A remark on this clone: Its matching antigen is unknown.

Sequencing was performed with immunoSEQ multiplex PCR; in TCRdb, only in-frame clones are kept and a portion is missing. Among tens of thousands of clones listed, around 90% were seen once. The rearrangement links TRBV21-1 to TRBJ1-2. TRBV21-1 is a pseudogene. This clonotype was obtained from a human donor who was the organ donor for an intestinal transplant. The sample here was unstimulated CD4+ T cells sorted from spleen or lymph node cells, taken before transplant. DNA of the CDR3: TGTGCCAGCAGCATGGTAATGGGAGAAGCTAACTATGGCTACACCTTC. Translated: CASSMVMGEANYGYTF.